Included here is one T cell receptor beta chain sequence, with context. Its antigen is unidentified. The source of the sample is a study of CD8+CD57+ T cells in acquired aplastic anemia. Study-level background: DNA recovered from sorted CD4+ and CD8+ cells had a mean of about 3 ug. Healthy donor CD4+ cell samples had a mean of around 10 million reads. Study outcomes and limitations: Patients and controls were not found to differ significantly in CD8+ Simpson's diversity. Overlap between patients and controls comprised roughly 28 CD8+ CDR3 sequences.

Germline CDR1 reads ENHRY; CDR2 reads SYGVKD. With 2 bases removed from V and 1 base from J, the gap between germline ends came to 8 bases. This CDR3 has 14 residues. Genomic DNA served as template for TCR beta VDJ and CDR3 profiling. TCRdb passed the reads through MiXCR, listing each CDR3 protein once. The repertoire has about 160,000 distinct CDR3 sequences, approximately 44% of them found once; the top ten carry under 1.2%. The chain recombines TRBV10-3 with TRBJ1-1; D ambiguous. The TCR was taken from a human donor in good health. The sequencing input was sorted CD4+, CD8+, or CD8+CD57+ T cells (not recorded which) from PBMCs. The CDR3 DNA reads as TGTGCCATCAGTGAGCTTTACGAGAACACTGAAGCTTTCTTT. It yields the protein CAISELYENTEAFF.